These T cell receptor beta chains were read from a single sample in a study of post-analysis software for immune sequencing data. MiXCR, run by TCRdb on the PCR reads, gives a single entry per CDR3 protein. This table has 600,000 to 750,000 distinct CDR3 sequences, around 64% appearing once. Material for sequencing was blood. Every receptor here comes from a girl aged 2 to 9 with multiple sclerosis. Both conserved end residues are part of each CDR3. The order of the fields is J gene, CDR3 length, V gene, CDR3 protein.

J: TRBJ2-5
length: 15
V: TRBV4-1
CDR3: CASSQETSGLETQYF

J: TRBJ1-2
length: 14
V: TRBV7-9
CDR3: CASSFDRVGSGYTF

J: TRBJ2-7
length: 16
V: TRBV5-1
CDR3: CASSPIGTSGTYEQYF

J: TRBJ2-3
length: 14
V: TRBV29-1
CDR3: CSVEYRMRTDTQYF

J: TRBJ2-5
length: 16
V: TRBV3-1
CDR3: CASSPGTGGAGETQYF

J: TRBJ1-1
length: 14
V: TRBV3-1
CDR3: CASSQQVGNTEAFF

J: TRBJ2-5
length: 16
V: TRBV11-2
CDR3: CASSPTWRGDQETQYF

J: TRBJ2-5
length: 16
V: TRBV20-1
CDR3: CSARMASGALQETQYF

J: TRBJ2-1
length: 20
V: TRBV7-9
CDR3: CASRRGGPPLAGGSKNEQFF

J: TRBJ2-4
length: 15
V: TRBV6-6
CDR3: CASSPTGGAKNIQYF

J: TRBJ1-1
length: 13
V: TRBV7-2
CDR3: CASSRNMNTEAFF

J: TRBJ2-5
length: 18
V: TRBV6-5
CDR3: CASSYSYHGQRLEETQYF

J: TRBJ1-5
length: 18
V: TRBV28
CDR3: CASSSSGSGLYSNQPQHF

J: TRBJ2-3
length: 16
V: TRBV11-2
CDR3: CASSKAGQGALASVYF

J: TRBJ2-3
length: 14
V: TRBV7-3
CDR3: CASSQTGATDTQYF

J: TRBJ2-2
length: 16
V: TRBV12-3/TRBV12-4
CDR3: CASSPTGTARTGELFF

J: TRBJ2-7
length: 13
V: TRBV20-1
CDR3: CSARGDREYEQYF

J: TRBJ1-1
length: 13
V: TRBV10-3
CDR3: CAISGQGYTEAFF

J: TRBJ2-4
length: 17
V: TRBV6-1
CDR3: CASSRVASPTTYNEQYF

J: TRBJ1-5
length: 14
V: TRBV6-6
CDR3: CASSRDGSNQPQHF

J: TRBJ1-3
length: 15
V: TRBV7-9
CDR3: CASSYPEASGNTIYF

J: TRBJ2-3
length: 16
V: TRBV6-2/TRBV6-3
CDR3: CASSSQRGVVTDTQYF

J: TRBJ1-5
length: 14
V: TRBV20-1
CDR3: CSATPGTVNQPQHF

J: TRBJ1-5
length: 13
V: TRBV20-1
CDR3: CSANRDANQPQHF

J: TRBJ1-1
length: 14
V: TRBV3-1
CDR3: CASSQVEGTTEAFF

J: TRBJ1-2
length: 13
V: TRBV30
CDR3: CAWRFRGNYGYTF

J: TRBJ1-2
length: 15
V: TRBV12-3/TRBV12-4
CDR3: CASNAQQGEPYGYTF

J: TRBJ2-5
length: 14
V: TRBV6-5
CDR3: CASSYGGRQETQYF

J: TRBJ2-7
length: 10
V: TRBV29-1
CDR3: CSVLDREQYF

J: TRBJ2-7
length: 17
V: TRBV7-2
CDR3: CASSLRDRAPPIYEQYF